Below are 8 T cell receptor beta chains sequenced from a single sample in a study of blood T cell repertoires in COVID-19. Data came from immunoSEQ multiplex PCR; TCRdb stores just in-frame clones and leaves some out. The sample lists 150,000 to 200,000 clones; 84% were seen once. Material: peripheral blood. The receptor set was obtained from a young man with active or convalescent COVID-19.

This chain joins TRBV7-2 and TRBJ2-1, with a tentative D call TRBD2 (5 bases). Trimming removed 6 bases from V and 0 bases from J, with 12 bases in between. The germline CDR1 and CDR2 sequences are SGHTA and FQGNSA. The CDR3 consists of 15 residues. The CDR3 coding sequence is TGTGCCAGCAGTACGCGGAGGAGCTCCTACAATGAGCAGTTCTTC. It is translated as CASSTRRSSYNEQFF.

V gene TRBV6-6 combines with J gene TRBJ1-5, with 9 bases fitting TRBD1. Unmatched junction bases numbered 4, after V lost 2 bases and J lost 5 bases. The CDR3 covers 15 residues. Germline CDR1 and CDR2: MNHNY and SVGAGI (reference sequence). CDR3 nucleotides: TGTGCCAGCAGTTACCAGACAGGGGGTTATCAGCCCCAGCATTTT. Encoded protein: CASSYQTGGYQPQHF.

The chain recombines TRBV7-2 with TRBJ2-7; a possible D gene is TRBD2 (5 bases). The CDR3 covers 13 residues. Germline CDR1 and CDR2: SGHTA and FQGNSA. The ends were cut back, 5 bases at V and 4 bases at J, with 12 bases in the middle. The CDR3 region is CASSPVRAYEQYF. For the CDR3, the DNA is TGTGCCAGCAGCCCAGTGAGGGCTTACGAGCAGTACTTC.

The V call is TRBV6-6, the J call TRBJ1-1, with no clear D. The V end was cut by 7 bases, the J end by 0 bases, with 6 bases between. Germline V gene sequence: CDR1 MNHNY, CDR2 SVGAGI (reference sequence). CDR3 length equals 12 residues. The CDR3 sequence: CASMRLNTEAFF. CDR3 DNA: TGTGCCAGCATGAGGTTGAACACTGAAGCTTTCTTT.

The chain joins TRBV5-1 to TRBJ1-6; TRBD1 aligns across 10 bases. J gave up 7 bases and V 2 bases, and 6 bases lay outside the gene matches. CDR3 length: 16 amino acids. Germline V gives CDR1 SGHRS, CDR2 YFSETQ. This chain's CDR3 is CASSLTDRGGNSPLHF. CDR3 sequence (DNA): TGCGCCAGCAGCTTAACGGACAGGGGGGGAAATTCACCCCTCCACTTT.

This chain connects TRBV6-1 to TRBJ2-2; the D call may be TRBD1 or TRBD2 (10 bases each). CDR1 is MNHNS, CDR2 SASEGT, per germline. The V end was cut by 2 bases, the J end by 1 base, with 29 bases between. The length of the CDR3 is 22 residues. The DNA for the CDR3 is TGTGCCAGCAGTGAACCCAGGGACAGGGGTCTAGCGGGGGCAGGGAACACCGGGGAGCTGTTTTTT. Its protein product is CASSEPRDRGLAGAGNTGELFF.

CDR3 in DNA: TGTGCCAGCAGCTTAGGGGCCGGGACAGGGCTTGGAAACACCATATATTTT. It translates to CASSLGAGTGLGNTIYF. The chain combines TRBV7-8 with TRBJ1-3, with 9 bases that match TRBD1. The length of the CDR3 is 17 residues. Trimming at V came to 1 base and at J to 3 bases, leaving 7 bases not matched to a gene. The germline gives CDR1 SGHVS, CDR2 FQNEAQ.

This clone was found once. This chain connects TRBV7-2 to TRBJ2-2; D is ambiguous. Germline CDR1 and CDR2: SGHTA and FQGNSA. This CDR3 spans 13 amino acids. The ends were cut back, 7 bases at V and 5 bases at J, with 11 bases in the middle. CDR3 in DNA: TGTGCCAGCATCCTGGCTTATACCGGGGAGCTGTTTTTT. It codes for CASILAYTGELFF.